The sequence of this T cell receptor (beta chain) was determined in a study of regulatory dendritic cells for organ transplantation. Libraries were prepared by immunoSEQ multiplex PCR; TCRdb keeps only in-frame clonotypes and omits some of them. The sample lists 22,000 or so clones; 74% were seen once. CD4+ or CD8+ T cells were sorted as naive CD45RA+ or memory CD45RO+. The V gene lost 0 bases and the J gene lost 1 base, with 9 bases spanning the gap. This CDR3 comprises 15 residues. Per the germline V gene, CDR1 is SGHRS and CDR2 is YFSETQ. This clone was detected only once. Its cognate antigen is unknown. Points from the study as a whole: Memory T cells were less diverse than naive, with memory CD8+ most oligoclonal.

This clonotype was sampled from a human donor in good health. Sequencing was carried out using memory CD4+ T cells from blood. Subset meaning: CD45RO+ memory T cells. The chain has TRBV5-1 and TRBJ2-3; perhaps TRBD2 as D (5 bases). The CDR3 protein is CASSLAGWGTDTQYF. CDR3 sequence (DNA): TGCGCCAGCAGCTTGGCGGGATGGGGCACAGATACGCAGTATTTT. The full variable domain, completed using reference TRBV5-1 and TRBJ2-3, is KAGVTQTPRYLIKTRGQQVTLSCSPISGHRSVSWYQQTPGQGLQFLFEYFSETQRNKGNFPGRFSGRQFSNSRSEMNVSTLELGDSALYLCASSLAGWGTDTQYFGPGTRLTVL.